Following are 25 T cell receptor beta chains from one sample sequenced in a study of shared clonotypes between healthy human individuals. It was CD45RO-negative cells, positively selected for CCR7, that made up naive CD8 cells, with terminally differentiated effector memory CD45RA+ cells excluded. Clones were read by immunoSEQ multiplex PCR, and TCRdb kept only the in-frame ones, dropping some. The table records about 2,200,000 clones, approximately 94% of them present only once. Sequences were obtained from naive CD8+ T cells from PBMCs. These receptors were collected from a man between 18 and 29 years old in good health. Some clones in this sample may be carry-over from other donors' samples.

V is TRBV15 and J is TRBJ2-7, with D perhaps TRBD1 (6 bases). CDR1 and CDR2 from the germline V gene are LNHNV and YYDKDF (reference sequence). The CDR3 runs to 18 residues. Between the trimmed V and J ends, which lost 4 bases and 4 bases, there was a span of 26 bases. CDR3 region: CATSKVGVGQGSRYEQYF. The CDR3 region has the DNA TGTGCCACCAGCAAAGTCGGGGTCGGGCAGGGGAGTCGGTACGAGCAGTACTTC.

This clone occurred a few times. The chain employs TRBV6-1 and TRBJ2-7; D ambiguous. V was clipped by 5 bases and J by 0 bases, with 14 bases between them. Germline V gene lookup returns CDR1 MNHNS and CDR2 SASEGT. The CDR3 contains 15 residues. The CDR3 protein is CASSLDGLPSYEQYF. CDR3 DNA: TGTGCCAGCAGTCTAGACGGCCTCCCCTCCTACGAGCAGTACTTC.

V is TRBV6-4 and J is TRBJ1-5; no definite D call. This CDR3 region has 16 residues. The V end was cut by 2 bases, the J end by 0 bases, with 11 bases between. Germline loops: CDR1 MRHNA, CDR2 SNTAGT. CDR3 residues: CASSDKDHISNQPQHF. DNA of the CDR3: TGTGCCAGCAGTGACAAGGACCACATTAGCAATCAGCCCCAGCATTTT.

The chain combines TRBV13 with TRBJ1-2; no firm D call. Germline CDR1 PRHDT, CDR2 FYEKMQ (reference sequence). This CDR3 region has 13 residues. Trimming pared 5 bases from V and 9 bases from J, leaving 16 bases between. CDR3 sequence: CASSPLNTMSYTF. In DNA, the CDR3 is TGTGCCAGCAGCCCCCTAAATACTATGAGCTACACCTTC.

On this clone itself: Other DNA sequences in this sample translate to the same CDR3. CDR3 DNA sequence: TGTGCCAGCAGTTGGGCTAGCGGGACCTACGAGCAGTACTTC. Translated, it gives CASSWASGTYEQYF. V is TRBV27 and J is TRBJ2-7; 9 bases align to TRBD2. CDR3 length: 14 residues. The ends lost 4 bases at V and 2 bases at J; junction bases unmatched: 3. Germline values: CDR1 MNHEY, CDR2 SMNVEV (reference sequence).

The chain is built from TRBV27 and TRBJ1-2, with TRBD1 identical over 7 bases. V trimming: 5 bases; J trimming: 3 bases; junction bases outside the gene matches: 12. The CDR3 spans 16 residues. Germline lookup yields CDR1 MNHEY and CDR2 SMNVEV (reference sequence). The CDR3 region has the DNA TGTGCCAGCAGTCCATCTACAGGGGAGAGGGACTATGGCTACACCTTC. Encoded protein: CASSPSTGERDYGYTF.

The gene calls are TRBV15 and TRBJ1-1; TRBD1 might be the D (5 bases). This CDR3 spans 16 amino acids. Trimming stripped 0 bases from V and 2 bases from J, with 13 bases between. The germline V gene has CDR1 LNHNV and CDR2 YYDKDF (reference sequence). The CDR3 is CATSRDAPGYNTEAFF. CDR3 in DNA: TGTGCCACCAGCAGAGATGCGCCAGGGTATAACACTGAAGCTTTCTTT.

The J gene is TRBJ1-3, the V gene TRBV5-4; 8 bases align to TRBD1. Germline trimming cut 4 bases from V and 1 base from J; bases unmatched to any gene: 4. The CDR3 runs to 15 residues. Germline V gene data show CDR1 as SGHNT and CDR2 as YYREEE (reference sequence). CDR3 sequence (DNA): TGTGCCAGCAGCGTCGGACAGGGATCTGGAAACACCATATATTTT. It is translated as CASSVGQGSGNTIYF.

This chain links TRBV27 with TRBJ1-2, with D unresolved. CDR1 and CDR2 from the germline V gene are MNHEY and SMNVEV (reference sequence). Trimming removed 6 bases at V and 4 bases at J, with 12 bases between. This CDR3 comprises 13 residues. The CDR3 nucleotides read TGTGCCAGCAGCCCCGAGTGGGGCTATGGCTACACCTTC. Protein: CASSPEWGYGYTF.

About this clone: At one boundary the junction diverges from the germline segment, which might be a read error. This chain connects TRBV19 to TRBJ2-2, with a weak D call TRBD2 (6 bases). The CDR3 consists of 15 residues. The germline V gene has CDR1 LNHDA and CDR2 SQIVND (reference sequence). The CDR3 DNA reads as TGTGCCAGTAGCCGCCTGGGCGGGAACGCCGGGGAGCTGTTTTTT. The encoded protein is CASSRLGGNAGELFF.

This chain links TRBV19 with TRBJ2-3, with 7 positions matching TRBD2. Germline V gene sequence: CDR1 LNHDA, CDR2 SQIVND (reference sequence). Trimming at V came to 3 bases and at J to 0 bases, leaving 6 bases not matched to a gene. The CDR3 runs to 16 residues. CDR3 nucleotides: TGTGCCAGTAGTATCCTCGGTAGCGGGAGCACAGATACGCAGTATTTT. It translates to CASSILGSGSTDTQYF. The variable domain in full, completed from reference TRBV19 and TRBJ2-3, reads DGGITQSPKYLFRKEGQNVTLSCEQNLNHDAMYWYRQDPGQGLRLIYYSQIVNDFQKGDIAEGYSVSREKKESFPLTVTSAQKNPTAFYLCASSILGSGSTDTQYFGPGTRLTVL.

J is TRBJ2-3 and V is TRBV19, with no clear D. The ends were cut back, 6 bases at V and 1 base at J, with 17 bases in the middle. This CDR3 has 16 amino acids. Germline CDR1 reads LNHDA; CDR2 reads SQIVND (reference sequence). CDR3 sequence: CASRTFESGRTDTQYF. The CDR3, as DNA: TGTGCCAGTAGGACCTTTGAGTCGGGTCGCACAGATACGCAGTATTTT.

There are a few counts of this clone. The chain recombines TRBV27 with TRBJ2-2; D is unclear. From germline, CDR1 is MNHEY and CDR2 SMNVEV (reference sequence). Trimming took 1 base from V and 6 from J, leaving 6 bases between them. The CDR3 loop spans 13 amino acids. The CDR3 sequence: CASSLFGPGELFF. The CDR3 DNA sequence: TGTGCCAGCAGTTTATTCGGACCCGGGGAGCTGTTTTTT.

The chain couples TRBV10-1 to TRBJ2-7; TRBD1 agrees at 10 bases. The CDR3 sequence is 15 residues long. V lost 2 bases, J lost 0 bases, and 1 base stayed unmatched. The germline gives CDR1 WNHNN, CDR2 SYGVQD (reference sequence). The CDR3 sequence is CASSEGTGASYEQYF. CDR3 nucleotides: TGCGCCAGCAGTGAGGGGACAGGGGCCTCCTACGAGCAGTACTTC.

CDR3 sequence: CASSVGGVQGEKLFF. Here the CDR3 DNA reads TGTGCCAGCAGCGTAGGTGGGGTCCAGGGAGAAAAACTGTTTTTT. The chain joins TRBV9 to TRBJ1-4; D is possibly TRBD1 (5 bases). V shed 0 bases and J shed 8 bases, with 14 bases lying between them. The germline gives CDR1 SGDLS, CDR2 YYNGEE. The CDR3 has 15 residues.

In this sample, this clone turned up once. The chain employs TRBV10-3 and TRBJ1-2, with D possibly being TRBD1 (5 bases). The CDR3 spans 16 residues. The V gene lost 0 bases and the J gene lost 3 bases, with 14 bases spanning the gap. Germline CDR1 is ENHRY and CDR2 is SYGVKD. CDR3 nucleotides: TGTGCCATCAGTGAGTCCGGGGGGTCATTGGACTATGGCTACACCTTC. Amino acid sequence: CAISESGGSLDYGYTF.

The chain uses TRBV2 and TRBJ2-1; unclear D gene. The CDR3 length is 13 residues. The germline gives CDR1 SNHLY, CDR2 FYNNEI. The V gene lost 0 bases and the J gene lost 6 bases, with 6 bases spanning the gap. The CDR3, as DNA: TGTGCCAGCAGTGAAGCCCTAAGCAATGAGCAGTTCTTC. It is translated as CASSEALSNEQFF. Supplemented by reference TRBV2 and TRBJ2-1, the full variable domain reads EPEVTQTPSHQVTQMGQEVILRCVPISNHLYFYWYRQILGQKVEFLVSFYNNEISEKSEIFDDQFSVERPDGSNFTLKIRSTKLEDSAMYFCASSEALSNEQFFGPGTRLTVL.

The chain carries TRBV7-6 and TRBJ2-3; D gene ambiguous. The CDR3 runs 13 residues. The germline V and J ends were trimmed by 1 base and 8 bases, with 10 bases remaining between them. The germline V gene encodes CDR1 SGHVS and CDR2 FNYEAQ. The CDR3 is CASSLGPPGTQYF. CDR3 nucleotide sequence: TGTGCCAGCAGCTTAGGCCCCCCGGGTACGCAGTATTTT.

The chain joins TRBV29-1 to TRBJ1-2, with 9 bases lining up with TRBD1. CDR3 length equals 16 residues. Germline CDR1 and CDR2: SQVTM and ANQGSEA. V lost 6 bases and J lost 1; bases outside the gene matches: 12. The CDR3 loop reads CSVGPGTGTDNYGYTF. The CDR3, as DNA: TGCAGCGTGGGTCCCGGGACAGGGACTGATAACTATGGCTACACCTTC.

Remarks on this clone: A junction boundary mismatches the germline segment, possibly from a read error. The V gene is TRBV6-5, the J gene TRBJ2-7; the D is unclear. This CDR3 has 14 residues. Germline assignment: CDR1 MNHEY and CDR2 SVGAGI. The CDR3 DNA reads as TGTGCCAGAGAGTACAGAAGGGTGTCCTCCGAGCAGTACTTC. Translating gives CAREYRRVSSEQYF.

J is TRBJ2-1 and V is TRBV10-1, with D perhaps TRBD1 or TRBD2 (7 bases each). From germline, CDR1 is WNHNN and CDR2 SYGVQD (reference sequence). V lost 2 bases and J 9 bases, leaving 17 bases between the germline ends. CDR3 length: 15 amino acids. CDR3 DNA sequence: TGCGCCAGCAGTGAGCAAGGCCCCAGGGGGGGTGAGCAGTTCTTC. Translating it yields CASSEQGPRGGEQFF.

CDR3: CASSLNPGTPYEQYF. The CDR3 nucleotides are TGTGCCAGCAGCTTAAACCCGGGAACGCCCTACGAGCAGTACTTC. The chain couples TRBV7-9 to TRBJ2-7; D is perhaps TRBD2 (5 bases). Trimming left V 2 bases short and J 2 bases short, with 13 bases between. CDR3 length equals 15 residues. Germline V gene lookup returns CDR1 SEHNR and CDR2 FQNEAQ (reference sequence).

V gene TRBV7-8 combines with J gene TRBJ1-2; 7 bases are a match to TRBD1. The CDR3 extends over 15 amino acids. V shed 1 base and J 4 bases; nucleotides not matched to a gene: 6. Germline V lookup: CDR1 SGHVS, CDR2 FQNEAQ. The CDR3 sequence is CASSLELGGIYGYTF. CDR3 nucleotide sequence: TGTGCCAGCAGCTTAGAATTAGGGGGCATCTATGGCTACACCTTC.

The rearrangement links TRBV7-9 to TRBJ1-1, with 7 bases that match TRBD1. With V trimmed by 8 bases and J by 7 bases, 7 bases remained unmatched. This CDR3 is built from 12 residues. CDR1 is SEHNR and CDR2 is FQNEAQ in the germline V gene (reference sequence). The CDR3 here is CASRTDRVEAFF. The CDR3 DNA follows: TGTGCCAGCCGAACTGACAGGGTTGAAGCTTTCTTT.

For this clone: The same CDR3 also results from other DNA sequences found in this sample. This chain links TRBV5-4 with TRBJ2-7; 8 nucleotides align to TRBD1. Germline V lookup: CDR1 SGHNT, CDR2 YYREEE (reference sequence). With 4 bases clipped from V and 6 bases from J, the junction kept 3 bases outside the gene matches. CDR3 length: 12 residues. The CDR3 DNA sequence: TGTGCCAGCAGCCCAGGGGGCGGCGAGCAGTACTTC. Protein: CASSPGGGEQYF.